These 18 T cell receptor beta chains share one sample of origin, sequenced in a study of T cell responses to AZD1222 COVID-19 vaccine. Profiling relied on immunoSEQ multiplex PCR, and the TCRdb table lists in-frame clones only, not all of them. Of some 180,000 clones listed, around 92% were seen once; the top ten hold over 1%. This specimen consisted of peripheral blood, obtained on day 0 of AZD1222 vaccination. The receptors come from an adult in good health.

This clone has only one observation. The rearrangement links TRBV2 to TRBJ1-5; D is unresolved. V lost 4 bases, J lost 4 bases, and 5 bases lay in between. Germline V gene lookup returns CDR1 SNHLY and CDR2 FYNNEI. The CDR3 totals 12 residues. The DNA for the CDR3 is TGTGCCAGCAGTGGCGCGAATCAGCCCCAGCATTTT. It translates to CASSGANQPQHF.

J is TRBJ2-3 and V is TRBV7-2; 10 bases line up with TRBD1. This CDR3 spans 16 amino acids. The germline CDR1 and CDR2 sequences are SGHTA and FQGNSA. V shed 6 bases, J shed 2 bases, and the junction held 8 bases outside the gene matches. The CDR3 reads CASRVPGQGYTDTQYF. As DNA, the CDR3 is TGTGCCAGCAGAGTCCCGGGACAGGGGTACACAGATACGCAGTATTTT.

In DNA form, the CDR3 reads TGTGCCAGCAGCCCCGGGACAGGGGCCCACTATGGCTACACCTTC. Its translation: CASSPGTGAHYGYTF. The rearrangement uses TRBV27 and TRBJ1-2, with TRBD1 matching 10 bases. The CDR3 is 15 residues long. V dropped 6 bases and J dropped 3; count of bases not matched to a gene: 7. In germline, CDR1 is MNHEY, CDR2 SMNVEV (reference sequence).

The chain uses TRBV5-1 and TRBJ1-2; 7 bases agree with TRBD1. CDR3 size: 16 residues. V shed 3 bases, J shed 1 base, and the junction held 9 bases outside the gene matches. In germline, CDR1 is SGHRS, CDR2 YFSETQ. DNA for the CDR3: TGCGCCAGCAGCTCGACAGGGATTGAGGGTAACTATGGCTACACCTTC. This gives the protein CASSSTGIEGNYGYTF.

The chain joins TRBV3-1 (or the pseudogene TRBV3-2) to TRBJ1-2, with unresolved D. CDR1 is LGHDT, CDR2 YNNKEL, per germline (reference sequence). The CDR3 has 12 residues. V was trimmed by 6 bases and J by 8 bases, leaving 13 bases between them. CDR3 coding DNA: TGTGCCAGCAGTCAAACATTCTCCGGCTACACCTTC. This translates into CASSQTFSGYTF.

This rearrangement joins TRBV14 to TRBJ1-2; D is undetermined. Trimming pared 0 bases from V and 4 bases from J, leaving 12 bases between. The CDR3 has 15 residues. Germline V gene data show CDR1 as SGHDN and CDR2 as FVKESK. CDR3 loop: CASSQDLRAFYGYTF. CDR3 DNA: TGTGCCAGCAGCCAAGATCTACGAGCCTTCTATGGCTACACCTTC.

V is TRBV7-2 and J is TRBJ2-3; 11 positions match TRBD2. V trimming: 2 bases; J trimming: 2 bases; junction bases outside the gene matches: 3. This CDR3 has 16 residues. CDR1 is SGHTA and CDR2 is FQGNSA in the germline V gene. The CDR3 reads CASSLSSGGNTDTQYF. The CDR3 DNA is TGTGCCAGCAGCTTATCTAGCGGGGGGAACACAGATACGCAGTATTTT.

The chain carries TRBV29-1 and TRBJ1-2, with D perhaps TRBD1 (5 bases). The CDR3 spans 14 residues. V was pared by 2 bases and J by 2 bases, with 12 bases between. CDR1 is SQVTM, CDR2 ANQGSEA, per germline. This CDR3 is CSVERAGRNYGYTF. CDR3 DNA: TGCAGCGTTGAAAGGGCAGGGAGAAACTATGGCTACACCTTC. Drawing the rest from reference TRBV29-1 and TRBJ1-2, the complete variable domain is SAVISQKPSRDICQRGTSLTIQCQVDSQVTMMFWYRQQPGQSLTLIATANQGSEATYESGFVIDKFPISRPNLTFSTLTVSNMSPEDSSIYLCSVERAGRNYGYTFGSGTRLTVV.

CDR3 in amino acids: CASSQRTGDTGELFF. Written as DNA, the CDR3 is TGTGCCAGCTCTCAAAGGACAGGGGACACCGGGGAGCTGTTTTTT. The gene calls are TRBV18 and TRBJ2-2; the match to TRBD1 covers 9 bases. Germline V lookup: CDR1 KGHSH, CDR2 LQKENI. This CDR3 region has 15 residues. The junction had 5 bases not matched to a gene; V was cut back by 6 bases and J by 3 bases.

This chain uses TRBV6-2 or TRBV6-3 with TRBJ2-7; the D is unclear. Germline V CDR1 and CDR2: MNHEY, SVGEGT. The length of the CDR3 is 13 residues. Trimming shortened V by 6 bases and J by 0 bases, and 9 bases separated the two germline ends. CDR3 sequence reads: CASSAVASYEQYF. CDR3 sequence (DNA): TGTGCCAGCAGCGCGGTGGCCTCCTACGAGCAGTACTTC.

The chain employs TRBV15 and TRBJ2-5; D possibly corresponds to TRBD1 (6 bases). Germline assignment: CDR1 LNHNV and CDR2 YYDKDF (reference sequence). Trimming shortened V by 4 bases and J by 5 bases, and 20 bases separated the two germline ends. The CDR3 length is 16 residues. This CDR3 reads CATSTPPDRRTETQYF. The CDR3 DNA reads TGTGCCACCAGCACCCCACCCGACAGGAGAACGGAGACCCAGTACTTC.

The rearrangement joins TRBV13 to TRBJ2-7; 7 bases are shared with TRBD2. The V segment lost 5 bases and the J segment 1 base; nucleotides outside the gene matches: 2. Germline CDR1 reads PRHDT; CDR2 reads FYEKMQ (reference sequence). The CDR3 is made up of 13 amino acids. The CDR3 DNA is TGTGCCAGCAGCAAGCGGGAATCCTACGAGCAGTACTTC. Encoded protein: CASSKRESYEQYF.

The chain recombines TRBV28 with TRBJ1-3; unclear D gene. Germline CDR1 is MDHEN and CDR2 is SYDVKM. V lost 4 bases and J 0 bases, leaving 13 bases between the germline ends. The CDR3 length is 16 residues. The CDR3 DNA sequence: TGTGCCAGCAGTTCCGGGTCAACCTACTCTGGAAACACCATATATTTT. This gives the protein CASSSGSTYSGNTIYF.

J is TRBJ1-1 and V is TRBV5-4; TRBD1 matches at 10 bases. J was trimmed by 0 bases and V by 0 bases; bases with no gene match: 8. CDR3 length: 18 amino acids. Per germline, CDR1 SGHNT and CDR2 YYREEE (reference sequence). CDR3 in amino acids: CASSLGVTGGVMNTEAFF. In DNA form, the CDR3 reads TGTGCCAGCAGCTTGGGGGTGACAGGGGGCGTCATGAACACTGAAGCTTTCTTT. The whole variable domain, filled in from reference TRBV5-4 and TRBJ1-1, reads ETGVTQSPTHLIKTRGQQVTLRCSSQSGHNTVSWYQQALGQGPQFIFQYYREEENGRGNFPPRFSGLQFPNYSSELNVNALELDDSALYLCASSLGVTGGVMNTEAFFGQGTRLTVV.

CDR3 DNA: TGTGCCAGCAGTGAAGAGGTTTGGGGACAGGGGGCCCATGAGCAGTTCTTC. Translated, it gives CASSEEVWGQGAHEQFF. This chain joins TRBV6-1 and TRBJ2-1, with 12 bases aligning to TRBD1. The trim removed 1 base at V and 8 bases at J, leaving 9 bases unmatched. The CDR3 contains 17 residues. Germline lookup yields CDR1 MNHNS and CDR2 SASEGT.

This chain uses TRBV6-6 with TRBJ1-2; the D gene is possibly TRBD1 (5 bases). Germline-derived CDR1 and CDR2 are MNHNY and SVGAGI (reference sequence). Trimming cost V 5 bases and J 8 bases, with 15 bases left between them. CDR3 length equals 13 residues. In DNA form, the CDR3 reads TGTGCCAGCAGTCCCGCGGGGGAAGGCGGCTACACCTTC. Protein sequence: CASSPAGEGGYTF.

The CDR3 sequence is CASSQELGTGEKLFF. Here the CDR3 DNA reads TGCGCCAGCAGCCAAGAACTCGGGACAGGGGAAAAACTGTTTTTT. The rearrangement links TRBV4-3 to TRBJ1-4, with 9 bases identical to TRBD1. Germline-derived CDR1 and CDR2 are LGHNA and YSLEER. Trimming cost V 0 bases and J 8 bases; bases outside gene matches: 4. The length of the CDR3 is 15 residues.

This rearrangement joins TRBV19 to TRBJ2-2; D is unresolved. The CDR3 has 14 amino acids. Germline CDR1 and CDR2: LNHDA and SQIVND (reference sequence). Trimming shortened V by 5 bases and J by 1 base, and 8 bases separated the two germline ends. The CDR3 sequence is CASSQRLNTGELFF. In DNA form, the CDR3 reads TGTGCCAGTAGTCAACGGCTGAACACCGGGGAGCTGTTTTTT.